This is a list of T cell receptor beta chains from one sample in a study of T-cell reconstitution after alpha-beta-depleted transplantation in children. TCRdb independently ran MiXCR on the PCR reads; one entry per CDR3 protein. The sample yields a few hundred thousand distinct CDR3 sequences, 25% to 30% seen once. Sequenced material: PBMCs, taken before TCRalphabeta/CD19-depleted stem cell transplant. These receptors originate from a boy younger than two with Wiskott-Aldrich syndrome, due to receive a stem cell transplant. Each CDR3 is given with its conserved first and last residue. Part of the rows lack a size; the others show once, few, many or a class for expanded clones.

cdr3_aa clone_size j_call v_call
CASTRTSRFHEQFF few TRBJ2-1 TRBV12-3/TRBV12-4
CASSLGGGSNEQFF few TRBJ2-1 TRBV5-1
CSVKRGQGITGELFF few TRBJ2-2 TRBV29-1
CASSVATGGFYEQYF - TRBJ2-7 TRBV9
CASSFDGEETQYF - TRBJ2-5 TRBV11-2
CASSLAPGRNTGELFF - TRBJ2-2 TRBV5-1
CASSFTGKVYGYTF - TRBJ1-2 TRBV5-1
CASSSRLADPGQFF - TRBJ2-1 TRBV19
CAINSPGLAGVRTDTQYF - TRBJ2-3 TRBV10-3
CASSLQTGGEYF - TRBJ2-7 TRBV5-6
CASSMGLAGVKQYF - TRBJ2-7 TRBV5-5
CSARPSGGGNYNEQFF - TRBJ2-1 TRBV20-1
CASSRRTGARTGELFF few TRBJ2-2 TRBV27
CASSASTGELFF - TRBJ2-2 TRBV28
CASSYLGTGVPDTQYF - TRBJ2-3 TRBV5-1
CSASSGLRKNNEQFF - TRBJ2-1 TRBV20-1
CSAEGQGNTEAFF - TRBJ1-1 TRBV20-1
CASSLRFGSGHGELFF - TRBJ2-2 TRBV5-1
CASSRTARETQYF few TRBJ2-5 TRBV12-3/TRBV12-4
CASRGEVFSYNEQFF few TRBJ2-1 TRBV25-1
CASSEFGTSAYNEQFF - TRBJ2-1 TRBV9
CASRGASSGTYNEQFF - TRBJ2-1 TRBV27
CASSPGQMIQETQYF - TRBJ2-5 TRBV5-1
CASCRPNQPQHF - TRBJ1-5 TRBV6-1
CSAREGTSLADTQYF - TRBJ2-3 TRBV20-1
CASSLAVGQKYGYTF - TRBJ1-2 TRBV5-5
CASSLRAGGTGETQYF - TRBJ2-5 TRBV12-3/TRBV12-4
CATSDSGLSRETQYF - TRBJ2-5 TRBV24-1
CASSSLSVGEQYF - TRBJ2-7 TRBV28
CASSGPETSRNEQFF few TRBJ2-1 TRBV4-1
CASSAGTETYEQYF - TRBJ2-7 TRBV5-1
CASSPTRETQYF few TRBJ2-5 TRBV7-2
CASSLSGWLNNEQFF few TRBJ2-1 TRBV7-9
CSARKGAVGQFF few TRBJ2-1 TRBV20-1
CASAIPGQGDTEAFF few TRBJ1-1 TRBV6-1
CASSVGEPYEQYF - TRBJ2-7 TRBV9
CASSLLAGIGDTQYF - TRBJ2-3 TRBV7-9
CAISSASYEQYF - TRBJ2-7 TRBV10-3
CASSYNPGETQYF - TRBJ2-5 TRBV6-5
CASSTSGRRDNEQFF few TRBJ2-1 TRBV5-1
CASSSLAASYEQYF - TRBJ2-7 TRBV5-1
CASSFLSGRMAEAFF few TRBJ1-1 TRBV28
CASSGGARETQYF - TRBJ2-5 TRBV28
CASSFTRGETQYF - TRBJ2-5 TRBV12-3/TRBV12-4
CSVWTVYQETQYF - TRBJ2-5 TRBV29-1
CAISESKGLAKNIQYF few TRBJ2-4 TRBV10-3
CASWEGGEQYF - TRBJ2-7 TRBV28
CASSFRGQGKYSNQPQHF - TRBJ1-5 TRBV12-3/TRBV12-4
CASSQGGWNEAFF - TRBJ1-1 TRBV27
CASSLVGKETQYF many TRBJ2-5 TRBV5-1
CASSPGVRTGELFF - TRBJ2-2 TRBV12-3/TRBV12-4
CASSRAFSYEQYF - TRBJ2-7 TRBV2
CASSLTLAGGNEQFF - TRBJ2-1 TRBV7-2